The rows below give T cell receptor beta chains drawn from one sample of a study of T cells in Graves' hyperthyroidism and ophthalmopathy. TCRdb reprocessed the multiplex PCR reads via MiXCR and lists one record per CDR3 protein. The sample lists about 700,000 distinct CDR3 sequences; about 14% were seen once. The specimen sequenced was blood. Source of these receptors: a woman between 18 and 29 years old with Graves' hyperthyroidism. The CDR3 runs from the conserved cysteine through the conserved F or W.

v_call | cdr3_aa
TRBV7-8 | CASSFRTGFVGYTF
TRBV11-2 | CASSNAGTVTYEQYF
TRBV24-1 | CATSDRDRGVLGRYNEQFF
TRBV7-9 | CASSMTGTTSSYEQYF
TRBV12-3/TRBV12-4 | CASSPSYGRRTGELFF
TRBV29-1 | CSVVSPGPDGYTF
TRBV20-1 | CSVFDSGYEQYF
TRBV20-1 | CSARAEGRMEQYF
TRBV5-6 | CASSPRLGYNEQFF
TRBV13 | CAGSPPGQTNEKLFF
TRBV29-1 | CSGTGSSYNSPLHF
TRBV6-2/TRBV6-3 | CASSYFRGYGELFF
TRBV27 | CASTPRDRVTLGTDTQYF
TRBV27 | CASSLRIGQGVLPQHF
TRBV6-1 | CASSERAGANVLTF
TRBV28 | CASSPLTGILEQYF
TRBV27 | CASSLRSSTEAFF
TRBV11-3 | CASSLRPGGYGVETQYF
TRBV18 | CASSLDSQETQYF
TRBV5-1 | CASSSNGRGQETQYF
TRBV6-1 | CASSGGTTNQPQHF
TRBV6-1 | CASTYGTSGSNEQFF
TRBV28 | CASVTRRLGTKSYEQYF
TRBV6-6 | CASSYSGLSGDEQFF
TRBV19 | CASSIGGSFATNEKLFF
TRBV10-1 | CASRRNMNTEAFF
TRBV12-3/TRBV12-4 | CASSRDPNYGYTF
TRBV6-5 | CASSYWRESSYEQYF
TRBV9 | CASSVALAGTYEQYF
TRBV12-3/TRBV12-4 | CASTILAVSSTDTQYF
TRBV20-1 | CSARDDINTGELFF
TRBV20-1 | CSARGGLAGDANTGELFF
TRBV12-3/TRBV12-4 | CASSRDRNAFF
TRBV27 | CASNLLAGAPETQYF
TRBV6-5 | CASSYWGQPNTEAFF
TRBV14 | CASSQEVVSSYYNEQFF
TRBV24-1 | CATSDPGGASGNTIYF
TRBV30 | CAWSRGVEETQYF
TRBV6-1 | CASSSLQGTGNQPQHF
TRBV3-1 | CASSQDGLGNTDTQYF
TRBV24-1 | CATSDSSLQGTPSETQYF
TRBV4-1 | CASSQDGLVNEQFF
TRBV9 | CASSPGVGGYNEQFF
TRBV5-1 | CASSLRAGGYNEQFF
TRBV7-9 | CASRSRRLAENTGELFF
TRBV7-9 | CASSLSGLAGKPYNEQFF
TRBV12-3/TRBV12-4 | CASSRIAGETQYF
TRBV18 | CASSPRLDGYTF
TRBV25-1 | CASSQTGGYTEAFF
TRBV27 | CASSLTRSTDTQYF
TRBV7-2 | CASSAGGTAANYGYTF
TRBV6-2/TRBV6-3 | CASSSRLGTEQFF
TRBV18 | CASSQAAVYEQYF
TRBV6-4 | CASTNPWVEITGELFF
TRBV28 | CASSFRLAGILSGANVLTF
TRBV18 | CASSPDRHNEQFF
TRBV27 | CASSRLALGLDTQYF
TRBV7-2 | CASSPGQGFSYEQYF
TRBV15 | CATARGKGEKLFF